This passage covers 8 T cell receptor beta chains from one sample sequenced in a study of regulatory T cells in long-lasting Graves disease. Sample time point: newly diagnosed GD, antithyroid drugs for less than 3 months. Extracted RNA from PBMCs served as the source of the TCR library. Both iRepertoire HTBI primers and Arm-PCR of CDR3 regions were used to build the TCR beta libraries. TCRdb re-called the multiplex PCR reads with MiXCR, one entry per CDR3 protein. The sample carries 400,000 to 450,000 distinct CDR3 sequences, more than 12% recorded once. The same data also went into a second study, on T cells in Graves' hyperthyroidism and ophthalmopathy.

Specimen: peripheral blood mononuclear cells (PBMCs), collected at new diagnosis, from a patient treated with antithyroid drugs. These receptors all stem from a woman between 25 and 40 years old with Graves disease.

A few counts support this clonotype. V is TRBV25-1 and J is TRBJ2-7, with 9 positions matching TRBD1. V lost 7 bases to trimming and J lost 7 bases; unmatched junction nucleotides: 8. This CDR3 has 13 amino acids. The germline gives CDR1 MGHDK, CDR2 SYGVNS. CDR3: CASNLQGAGEQYF. The DNA for the CDR3 is TGTGCCAGCAATTTACAGGGGGCCGGGGAGCAGTACTTC.

With respect to this clonotype: A much more abundant neighbour one base away suggests this may be a read error. The genes are TRBV6-2 or TRBV6-3 and TRBJ1-6; 10 nucleotides match TRBD1. Looked up from germline, CDR1 is MNHEY and CDR2 is SVGEGT. V lost 2 bases and J lost 7; bases outside the gene matches: 2. The CDR3 sequence is 15 residues long. The CDR3 region is CASSYPGQGNSPLHF. DNA for the CDR3: TGTGCCAGCAGTTACCCGGGACAGGGGAATTCACCCCTCCACTTT.

A remark on this clonotype: A far larger clone is just one base off, so this is likely a read error. The rearrangement links TRBV20-1 to TRBJ2-5; D tentatively reads TRBD1 or TRBD2 (6 bases each). The end of the DNA is better explained by TRBJ2-1, so the J call may be wrong. Germline CDR1 is DFQATT and CDR2 is SNEGSKA (reference sequence). The CDR3 length is 13 residues. The CDR3 nucleotides read TGCAGTGCTAGAGGGGTGGGGGGCTACGAGCAGTTCTTC. Protein: CSARGVGGYEQFF.

This clonotype was observed a handful of times. The gene calls are TRBV5-6 and TRBJ2-3, with 9 nucleotides matching TRBD1. Germline lookup yields CDR1 SGHDT and CDR2 YYEEEE. V was pared by 2 bases and J by 2 bases, with 3 bases of the junction left unmatched. The CDR3 sequence is 15 residues long. As DNA, the CDR3 is TGTGCCAGCAGCTTCACAGGGGGCCCCACAGATACGCAGTATTTT. Residues: CASSFTGGPTDTQYF.

This clonotype was recorded many times. The chain couples TRBV30 to TRBJ1-5, with D maybe TRBD1 (5 bases). The CDR3 is 15 residues long. The V end was cut by 2 bases, the J end by 0 bases, with 11 bases between. Germline-derived CDR1 and CDR2 are GTSNPN and SVGIG (reference sequence). CDR3 in DNA: TGTGCCTGGAGTAATGGGGCACCTAGCAATCAGCCCCAGCATTTT. Protein product: CAWSNGAPSNQPQHF.

The chain has TRBV11-3 and TRBJ2-1; D unclear. Germline V CDR1 and CDR2: SGHNT, YENEEA. CDR3 size: 13 residues. Trimming left V 6 bases short and J 4 bases short, with 10 bases between. CDR3 residues: CASSPMPYNEQFF. The DNA of the CDR3 is TGTGCCAGCAGTCCAATGCCGTACAATGAGCAGTTCTTC.

Concerning this clonotype: The junction differs from germline at one of its ends, possibly a read error. V and J are TRBV24-1 and TRBJ2-2; D might be TRBD1 or TRBD2, each matching 5 bases. The CDR3 sequence is 13 residues long. Germline CDR1 and CDR2: KGHDR and SFDVKD. The DNA of the CDR3 is TGTGCCACCGGCAGGGCGAACACCGGGGAGCTGGTTTTT. It encodes CATGRANTGELVF.

The chain is built from TRBV6-1 and TRBJ2-7; the D gene could be TRBD1 or TRBD2 (5 bases each). CDR1 is MNHNS and CDR2 is SASEGT in the germline V gene. This CDR3 spans 12 amino acids. The V end lost 7 bases, the J end lost 7 bases, and 14 bases lay between the germline ends. In DNA, the CDR3 is TGTGCCAGCATTGGGGCCACGGGGGAGCAGTACTTC. Translated: CASIGATGEQYF.